This TCR beta chain was identified in a study of shared clonotypes between healthy human individuals. Findings of the study overall: Sampling was confined to blood; repertoires within tissues likely differ.

A remark on this clone: Antigen unknown.

Sequenced by immunoSEQ multiplex PCR; TCRdb stores in-frame clones only, minus some. The sample carries roughly 2.1 million clones, 93% recorded once. Trimming pared 1 base from V and 6 bases from J, leaving 13 bases between. The germline gives CDR1 SNHLY, CDR2 FYNNEI. This CDR3 region has 15 residues. Naivety among CD8 cells was defined by CD45RO negativity and positive CCR7 selection, thereby excluding terminally differentiated effector memory CD45RA+ cells. Each sample came from a Caucasian adult donor living in Nashville, Tennessee. The receptor was derived from a young man in good health. Some clones in this sample may be carry-over from other donors' samples. The specimen was naive CD8+ T cells from PBMCs. The rearrangement links TRBV2 to TRBJ2-1; the D gene is possibly TRBD2 (7 bases). CDR3 DNA: TGTGCCAGCAGTGAAGAGCAGGGAGGGGGCAATGAGCAGTTCTTC. It is translated as CASSEEQGGGNEQFF.